Following are 12 T cell receptor beta chains from one sample sequenced in a study of T-cell reconstitution after alpha-beta-depleted transplantation in children. A library of TCRbeta sequences, prepared with unique molecular identifiers, was generated. TCRdb reprocessed the PCR reads via MiXCR and lists one record per CDR3 protein. The repertoire holds about 260,000 distinct CDR3 sequences, with 8.2% as singletons. The sequencing here drew on PBMCs, mostly from graft donor cells, taken 180 days after TCRalphabeta/CD19-depleted stem cell transplant. The origin of the receptors is a male patient younger than 18 who had a stem cell transplant for acute lymphoblastic leukemia, so the T cells may come from the graft donor.

This clonotype was detected many times. The rearrangement uses TRBV9 and TRBJ1-5, with 8 bases fitting TRBD1. Unmatched junction bases numbered 5, after V lost 0 bases and J lost 3 bases. The CDR3 contains 16 residues. CDR1 SGDLS and CDR2 YYNGEE come from the germline V gene. The DNA of the CDR3 is TGTGCCAGCAGCGTAGGCTCAGGGGGCCACAATCAGCCCCAGCATTTT. This codes for CASSVGSGGHNQPQHF.

This clonotype was observed many times. The rearrangement uses TRBV7-2 and TRBJ1-2; 8 bases are a match to TRBD1. V gave up 5 bases and J gave up 6 bases; unmatched junction bases: 8. The CDR3 is made up of 14 amino acids. From germline, CDR1 is SGHTA and CDR2 FQGNSA. CDR3 in amino acids: CASSQPRGRDGYTF. DNA of the CDR3: TGTGCCAGCAGCCAACCCAGGGGGCGGGATGGCTACACCTTC.

This clonotype was seen only a few times. This sequence joins TRBV7-9 and TRBJ2-2; the D gene is possibly TRBD1 (6 bases). The CDR3 is 16 residues long. Trimming shortened V by 1 base and J by 0 bases, and 9 bases separated the two germline ends. CDR1 and CDR2 (germline): SEHNR, FQNEAQ (reference sequence). The CDR3 protein is CASSLGTVANTGELFF. CDR3 DNA: TGTGCCAGCAGCTTAGGGACAGTTGCGAACACCGGGGAGCTGTTTTTT.

Ten or more counts support this clonotype. The J gene is TRBJ2-1, the V gene TRBV7-9; 10 nucleotides agree with TRBD2. V trimming: 5 bases; J trimming: 4 bases; junction bases outside the gene matches: 14. The germline V gene encodes CDR1 SEHNR and CDR2 FQNEAQ (reference sequence). The CDR3 length is 18 residues. The CDR3 nucleotides read TGTGCCAGCAGCCAGGGGGTCCGGAGGACTAGCGGATACAATGAGCAGTTCTTC. Protein product: CASSQGVRRTSGYNEQFF.

This clonotype was picked up many times. The chain uses TRBV20-1 and TRBJ1-6; D is unresolved. The CDR3 runs 14 residues. The V end was cut by 1 base, the J end by 4 bases, with 8 bases between. The germline V gene encodes CDR1 DFQATT and CDR2 SNEGSKA (reference sequence). For the CDR3, the DNA is TGCAGTGCTAGAGTGGACTTGTATAATTCACCCCTCCACTTT. It codes for CSARVDLYNSPLHF.

This clonotype was recorded many times. The genes are TRBV6-1 and TRBJ1-6; D may be TRBD1 (6 bases). Trimming stripped 7 bases from V and 9 bases from J, with 19 bases between. In germline, CDR1 is MNHNS, CDR2 SASEGT. CDR3 length equals 15 residues. The CDR3 sequence: CASNPTTGSGSPLHF. CDR3 nucleotides: TGTGCCAGCAACCCCACTACAGGGAGTGGTTCACCCCTCCACTTT.

The V call is TRBV12-3 or TRBV12-4, the J call TRBJ2-1; weak D call: TRBD1 (8 bases). The CDR3 is 18 residues long. Deletions cut 4 bases from V and 7 bases from J, with 26 bases between. The DNA for the CDR3 is TGTGCCAGCAGTTGGGGCAGGGGGCAAGGGGGAGGGCTAAATGAGCAGTTCTTC. Amino acid sequence: CASSWGRGQGGGLNEQFF.

This clonotype was seen at least ten times. The V call is TRBV7-3, the J call TRBJ2-6; 8 nucleotides line up with TRBD1. Trimming took 6 bases from V and 0 from J; bases not matched to a gene: 4. The germline CDR1 and CDR2 sequences are SGHTA and FQGTGA. The CDR3 has 16 residues. The CDR3 reads CASSVTGASGANVLTF. CDR3 DNA sequence: TGTGCCAGCAGTGTGACAGGGGCCTCTGGGGCCAACGTCCTGACTTTC.

A note on this clonotype: Likely a read error: the CDR3 ends without its conserved phenylalanine or tryptophan. The rearrangement uses TRBV6-2 or TRBV6-3 and TRBJ2-5; either TRBD1 or TRBD2 may supply D (5 bases each). Germline CDR1 MNHEY, CDR2 SVGEGT. The CDR3 has 14 residues. Trimming removed 2 bases from V and 1 base from J, with 8 bases in between. CDR3 residues: CASSYGGSQETQYV. DNA of the CDR3: TGTGCCAGCAGTTACGGGGGTAGCCAAGAGACCCAGTACGTC.

This clonotype was counted at least ten times. The gene calls are TRBV3-1 and TRBJ2-5; TRBD2 matches at 13 bases. The CDR3 runs to 15 residues. Per germline, CDR1 LGHDT and CDR2 YNNKEL (reference sequence). Unmatched junction bases numbered 8, after V lost 7 bases and J lost 6 bases. The CDR3 nucleotides read TGTGCCAGCACCGAGACTAGCGGGAGGAGGAAGACCCAGTACTTC. Translating it yields CASTETSGRRKTQYF.

The chain combines TRBV6-2 or TRBV6-3 with TRBJ1-5, with TRBD1 as a possible D gene (6 bases). Deletions cut 2 bases from V and 0 bases from J, with 17 bases between. CDR3 size: 18 residues. Germline V gene data show CDR1 as MNHEY and CDR2 as SVGEGT. The chain's CDR3 is CASSYPNPGHYSNQPQHF. In DNA form, the CDR3 reads TGTGCCAGCAGTTACCCCAACCCGGGACACTATAGCAATCAGCCCCAGCATTTT.

This clonotype was recorded a few times. The rearrangement links TRBV20-1 to TRBJ2-1; no firm D call. The germline V gene has CDR1 DFQATT and CDR2 SNEGSKA (reference sequence). The CDR3 runs 13 residues. V was trimmed by 5 bases and J by 6 bases, leaving 14 bases between them. CDR3 bases: TGCAGTGCTTCCGGGCCCCCGGGCAATGAGCAGTTCTTC. This translates into CSASGPPGNEQFF.